The next 9 T cell receptor beta chains were all read from a single sample in a study of cytomegalovirus exposure and HLA in healthy donors. TCRdb's table, derived via immunoSEQ multiplex PCR, lists solely in-frame clones and lacks some. The sample has over 150,000 clones, around nine tenths seen once. Sequenced sample: PBMCs. The source is a man aged 18-30 years in good health and CMV-seropositive.

This clone showed up just once. Other nucleotide sequences in the sample specify the same CDR3. The gene calls are TRBV7-3 and TRBJ2-5; 9 bases agree with TRBD1. The germline CDR1 and CDR2 sequences are SGHTA and FQGTGA. V dropped 5 bases and J dropped 5; count of bases not matched to a gene: 3. The length of the CDR3 is 13 residues. This CDR3 reads CASSPDRGETQYF. Written as DNA, the CDR3 is TGTGCCAGCAGCCCGGACAGGGGTGAGACCCAGTACTTC. The variable domain in full, with the rest retrieved from reference TRBV7-3 and TRBJ2-5, is GAGVSQTPSNKVTEKGKYVELRCDPISGHTALYWYRQSLGQGPEFLIYFQGTGAADDSGLPNDRFFAVRPEGSVSTLKIQRTERGDSAVYLCASSPDRGETQYFGPGTRLLVL.

The CDR3 region has the DNA TGTGCCAGCAGTTCCGGGACTAGCGGGAGGGTGGAGCAGTTCTTC. Protein: CASSSGTSGRVEQFF. The gene calls are TRBV27 and TRBJ2-1, with TRBD2 matching 16 bases. This CDR3 is built from 15 residues. With V trimmed by 4 bases and J by 10 bases, 4 bases remained unmatched. CDR1 is MNHEY and CDR2 is SMNVEV in the germline V gene (reference sequence).

The CDR3 protein is CASSSGLPWDTQYF. CDR3 nucleotides: TGTGCCAGCAGCTCGGGACTACCGTGGGATACGCAGTATTTT. This chain links TRBV5-4 with TRBJ2-3; 7 bases align to TRBD2. Trimming removed 3 bases from V and 6 bases from J; junction bases left unmatched: 7. Per germline, CDR1 SGHNT and CDR2 YYREEE (reference sequence). The CDR3 covers 14 residues.

This sequence joins TRBV4-3 and TRBJ2-7, with 9 bases identical to TRBD1. Losses at the gene ends were 4 bases for V and 6 bases for J; bases not matched to a gene: 4. CDR1 is LGHNA and CDR2 is YSLEER in the germline V gene. The CDR3 consists of 13 residues. The CDR3 sequence is CASSRDRVGEQYF. The CDR3 DNA sequence: TGCGCCAGCAGCCGGGACAGGGTTGGCGAGCAGTACTTC.

The V and J genes are TRBV5-1 and TRBJ1-1, with D unresolved. Germline-derived CDR1 and CDR2 are SGHRS and YFSETQ. Trimming removed 0 bases from V and 0 bases from J, with 12 bases in between. This CDR3 is 16 amino acids long. The CDR3 region is CASSLERGRLNTEAFF. CDR3 nucleotide sequence: TGCGCCAGCAGCTTGGAGAGAGGGCGATTGAACACTGAAGCTTTCTTT.

The V gene is TRBV19, the J gene TRBJ1-6; 12 bases agree with TRBD1. The germline gives CDR1 LNHDA, CDR2 SQIVND (reference sequence). Trimming cost V 6 bases and J 10 bases; bases outside gene matches: 7. The CDR3 is 15 amino acids. The DNA for the CDR3 is TGTGCCAGTAGCAGGGACAGGGGGCAGGAATCACCCCTCCACTTT. This codes for CASSRDRGQESPLHF.

V is TRBV18 and J is TRBJ2-3; 13 nucleotides match TRBD2. Unmatched junction bases numbered 4, after V lost 3 bases and J lost 4 bases. CDR1 and CDR2 from the germline V gene are KGHSH and LQKENI. This CDR3 has 16 amino acids. The CDR3 DNA follows: TGTGCCAGCTCACCTATGGGACTAGCGGGGCCAGATACGCAGTATTTT. Protein: CASSPMGLAGPDTQYF.

This clone was recorded only once. The chain is built from TRBV15 and TRBJ2-7; 9 nucleotides line up with TRBD2. The V and J ends lost 1 base and 6 bases, in that order; junction bases with no gene match: 7. The germline CDR1 and CDR2 sequences are LNHNV and YYDKDF (reference sequence). The CDR3 consists of 15 residues. The CDR3 sequence: CATSRVGLAGTEQYF. The CDR3 nucleotides read TGTGCCACCAGCAGAGTTGGGCTAGCGGGGACCGAGCAGTACTTC.

CDR3 amino acids: CASNRGLAYNEQFF. The CDR3 nucleotides read TGTGCCAGCAACCGGGGACTAGCCTACAATGAGCAGTTCTTC. The rearrangement joins TRBV6-6 to TRBJ2-1; TRBD2 aligns across 8 bases. Germline assignment: CDR1 MNHNY and CDR2 SVGAGI (reference sequence). Trimming cost V 7 bases and J 2 bases; bases outside gene matches: 4. The CDR3 covers 14 residues.